The following is a T cell receptor (beta chain) sequence with its context. This specimen belongs to a study of T cells in women clearing cervical HPV infection. Each participant carried one incident cervical HPV16 infection only. Cervical HPV DNA detected by MY09/MY11 PCR, typed by dot-blot. TCRdb's table, derived via immunoSEQ multiplex PCR, lists solely in-frame clones and lacks some. Its clone listing holds around 19,000 clones. This clonotype was obtained from a woman between 18 and 70 years old with a cervical HPV16 infection that either progressed to CIN3+ or cleared (not recorded which). The specimen sequenced was blood buffy coat.

The CDR3 reads CASSLMVGTENYGYTF. The sequenced CDR3 bases are TGTGCCAGCAGTTTAATGGTGGGGACAGAGAACTATGGC. The rearrangement uses TRBV28 and TRBJ1-2; 7 bases are a match to TRBD1. The read gets to within 3 residues of the CDR3 end, and the germline J gene fills in the rest. V was clipped by 2 bases and J by 2 bases; unmatched bases: 8. Germline values: CDR1 MDHEN, CDR2 SYDVKM. The CDR3 covers 16 residues.